Listed below are T cell receptor beta chains from one sample, sequenced in a study of PD-1 blockade in classical Hodgkin lymphoma. TCRdb keeps only in-frame clones here, not all; method: immunoSEQ multiplex PCR. This table has 25,000 to 35,000 clones, 60% to 85% appearing once. The sequencing used peripheral blood mononuclear cells (PBMCs), collected before the second cycle of nivolumab. These receptors came from a human donor with classical Hodgkin lymphoma. The CDR3 runs from the conserved cysteine through the conserved F or W. A D gene is named only where the DNA matches it firmly. Part of the rows lack a size; the others show once, few, many or a class for expanded clones.

D,J,V,size,CDR3,DNA
TRBD2,TRBJ2-2,TRBV6-5,-,CASRLAGTGELFF,TGTGCCAGCCGACTAGCGGGGACCGGGGAGCTGTTTTTT
-,TRBJ2-2,TRBV6-1,-,CASTALGTFTGELFF,TGTGCCAGCACCGCCCTTGGGACTTTTACCGGGGAGCTGTTTTTT
-,TRBJ2-3,TRBV9,few,CASSVGTRGLADTQYF,TGTGCCAGCAGCGTAGGGACCAGGGGCCTCGCAGATACGCAGTATTTT
TRBD2,TRBJ2-7,TRBV11-2,-,CASSPGTSGGAYEQYF,TGTGCCAGCAGCCCCGGGACTAGCGGGGGGGCATACGAGCAGTACTTC
-,TRBJ2-7,TRBV7-5,-,CARSAGRGSSYEQYF,TGTGCCAGAAGCGCCGGCAGGGGTAGCTCCTACGAGCAGTACTTC
-,TRBJ1-2,TRBV7-6,-,CASTLGPRRFYGYTF,TGTGCCAGCACCTTAGGACCCAGGCGTTTCTATGGCTACACCTTC
-,TRBJ1-5,TRBV19,-,CASSGGDSNQPQHF,TGTGCCAGTAGTGGGGGCGATAGCAATCAGCCCCAGCATTTT
-,TRBJ1-1,TRBV5-1,-,CASSWVGGAEAFF,TGCGCCAGCAGCTGGGTGGGGGGCGCTGAAGCTTTCTTT
-,TRBJ1-2,TRBV10-3,-,CAISPGDNNYGYTF,TGTGCCATCAGTCCAGGGGACAATAACTATGGCTACACCTTC
-,TRBJ1-1,TRBV4-2,-,CASSQELTEAFF,TGTGCCAGCAGCCAAGAACTGACTGAAGCTTTCTTT
-,TRBJ2-5,TRBV27,-,CASSATTRETQYF,TGTGCCAGCAGTGCAACAACTCGGGAGACCCAGTACTTC
-,TRBJ2-3,TRBV2,few,CASSRGASSTDTQYF,TGTGCCAGCAGCCGAGGCGCTAGTTCCACAGATACGCAGTATTTT
-,TRBJ2-1,TRBV4-3,-,CASSQHTYNEQFF,TGCGCCAGCAGCCAACACACCTACAATGAGCAGTTCTTC
-,TRBJ2-2,TRBV7-9,-,CASSPRTGRDTGELFF,TGTGCCAGCAGCCCTCGGACAGGGAGGGACACCGGGGAGCTGTTTTTT
-,TRBJ1-3,TRBV27,few,CASSPLGAGNTIYF,TGTGCCAGCAGTCCACTAGGGGCTGGAAACACCATATATTTT
-,TRBJ1-6,TRBV28,few,CASSFSSQSSSYNSPLHF,TGTGCCAGCAGTTTTTCCAGCCAGTCTAGCTCCTATAATTCACCCCTCCACTTT
TRBD1,TRBJ2-7,TRBV2,-,CASSEWGQEEQYF,TGTGCCAGCAGTGAATGGGGACAGGAGGAGCAGTACTTC
-,TRBJ2-1,TRBV11-2,-,CASSRIGAFEQFF,TGTGCCAGCAGCCGAATCGGCGCGTTCGAGCAGTTCTTC
TRBD1,TRBJ1-6,TRBV13,-,CASSLGRDRGLGSPLHF,TGTGCCAGCAGCTTAGGCCGGGACAGGGGTTTAGGTTCACCCCTCCACTTT
TRBD1,TRBJ2-4,TRBV2,once,CASLPPDRVENIQYF,TGTGCCAGCCTTCCACCCGACAGGGTAGAAAACATTCAGTACTTC